This T cell receptor (beta chain) came from a study of OX40 agonist ivuxolimab in advanced cancers. Turning to the study itself: Age averaged around 60 years (range about 23 to 80), and more than 80% were male.

Remarks on this clone: The antigen is not known.

This table comes from immunoSEQ multiplex PCR, and its TCRdb copy is limited to in-frame clones, with some not included. The sample contains about 43,000 clones, around 88% of which appear only once. Findings of the study overall: On average, a greater number of expanded clones characterised CD8+ T cells relative to CD4+. At 0.1 to 3.0 mg/kg and by week 6, clonal expansion occurred in CD4+ and CD8+ blood T cells.

This TCR was recovered from an adult with an advanced solid tumor such as melanoma, head and neck, liver or kidney cancer. Sequencing was performed on CD4+ or CD8+ T cells sorted from blood, taken in a trial of the OX40 agonist ivuxolimab.

The CDR3 sequence is CASSQSGTSGAPSGANVLTF. DNA of the CDR3: TGTGCCAGTAGTCAATCCGGGACTAGCGGGGCCCCCTCTGGGGCCAACGTCCTGACTTTC. J is TRBJ2-6 and V is TRBV19, with TRBD2 identical over 13 bases. CDR1 is LNHDA and CDR2 is SQIVND in the germline V gene (reference sequence). The CDR3 totals 20 residues. The trim removed 5 bases at V and 0 bases at J, leaving 10 bases unmatched.